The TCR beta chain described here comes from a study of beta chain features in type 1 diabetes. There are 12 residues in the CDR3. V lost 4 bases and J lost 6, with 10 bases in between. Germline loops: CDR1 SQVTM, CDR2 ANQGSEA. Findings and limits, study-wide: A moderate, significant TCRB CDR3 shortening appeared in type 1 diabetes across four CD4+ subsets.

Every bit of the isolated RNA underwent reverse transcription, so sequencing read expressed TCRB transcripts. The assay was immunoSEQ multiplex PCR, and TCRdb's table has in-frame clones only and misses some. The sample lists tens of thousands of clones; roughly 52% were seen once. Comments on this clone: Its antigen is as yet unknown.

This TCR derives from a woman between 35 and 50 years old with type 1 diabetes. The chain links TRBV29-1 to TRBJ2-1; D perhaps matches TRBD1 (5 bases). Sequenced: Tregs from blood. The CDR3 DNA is TGCAGCGTTGGGGGCTTACTCAATGAGCAGTTCTTC. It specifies CSVGGLLNEQFF.